Described below is a single T cell receptor (beta chain) sequence and its context. V lost 5 bases and J lost 0, with 8 bases in between. Germline-derived CDR1 and CDR2 are LNHDA and SQIVND (reference sequence). The length of the CDR3 is 14 residues. This sample is part of a study of shared clonotypes between healthy human individuals. Using immunoSEQ multiplex PCR, the repertoire was profiled, and TCRdb retains in-frame clones only, with some absent. This sample has some 2,400,000 clones; under 97% occur once, and the top ten carry 0.1% to 0.15%. The V call is TRBV19, the J call TRBJ1-5; D is uncertain. The clonotype comes from a man aged 18-30 years in good health. Sequencing used naive CD4+ T cells sorted from blood. Subset of the sample: CD45RA+ positively selected. CDR3 DNA: TGTGCCAGTAGTTTAACAGATAGCAATCAGCCCCAGCATTTT. Residues: CASSLTDSNQPQHF.